Included here is one T cell receptor (beta chain) sequence, with context. The data stem from a study of blood T cell repertoires in COVID-19. CDR1 SGHRS and CDR2 YFSETQ come from the germline V gene. There are 17 residues in the CDR3. Trimming at V came to 4 bases and at J to 1 base, leaving 5 bases not matched to a gene. The authors' processing: Estimation of nucleated cell counts relied on the amplification of reference gene primers. Produced via immunoSEQ multiplex PCR; TCRdb's table is partial and in-frame only. From that table come the V and J calls and clone size; the DNA was used to work out D and trimming. The sample has 200,000 or so clones; around 84% are singletons.

Sequencing was carried out using peripheral blood. The receptor's source is a man aged 60-69 years with acute or convalescent COVID-19. V is TRBV5-1 and J is TRBJ2-3, with 14 positions matching TRBD2. CDR3 sequence: CASSAGTSGGRTDTQYF. In DNA form, the CDR3 reads TGCGCCAGCAGCGCCGGGACTAGCGGGGGACGCACAGATACGCAGTATTTT.